This T cell receptor (beta chain) is drawn from a study of blood T cell repertoires in COVID-19. Under the authors' procedure: The assay estimated nucleated cells by amplifying reference gene primers. TCRdb's table, derived via immunoSEQ multiplex PCR, lists solely in-frame clones and lacks some. V, J and clone size derive from that table, while D and trimming were established from the DNA sequence. The data hold 180,000 or so clones, with under 90% observed a single time. Trimming shortened V by 4 bases and J by 0 bases, and 14 bases separated the two germline ends. CDR1 SNHLY and CDR2 FYNNEI come from the germline V gene. The CDR3 runs 16 residues. The Seattle site enrolled patients during active infection and followed them longitudinally.

V and J are TRBV2 and TRBJ2-3; maybe TRBD2 (6 bases). The clonotype comes from a woman aged 70-85 years with COVID-19, enrolled during active disease. The sample consisted of peripheral blood. The CDR3 DNA reads TGTGCCAGCAGTGTCTTTGGAGGGTCTAGCACAGATACGCAGTATTTT. Its protein product is CASSVFGGSSTDTQYF.